Each of the 4 T cell receptor beta chains below was sequenced from the same sample in a study of blood T cell repertoires in COVID-19. Sequencing was performed with immunoSEQ multiplex PCR; in TCRdb, only in-frame clones are kept and a portion is missing. The sample lists about 400,000 clones, nearly 90% occurring once. The source material was PBMCs or T cells enriched from blood (not recorded which). These receptors were obtained from a woman between 40 and 50 years old with acute COVID-19.

Many counts were recorded for this clone. This rearrangement joins TRBV3-1 (or the pseudogene TRBV3-2) to TRBJ2-5; 8 bases agree with TRBD2. The trim removed 4 bases at V and 3 bases at J, leaving 7 bases unmatched. From germline, CDR1 is LGHDT and CDR2 YNNKEL (reference sequence). This CDR3 has 15 amino acids. CDR3 residues: CASSLAGTREETQYF. For the CDR3, the DNA is TGTGCCAGCAGCCTCGCCGGGACTAGAGAAGAGACCCAGTACTTC.

This clone appeared a few times. This chain links TRBV5-1 with TRBJ2-3, with 10 bases that match TRBD1. Unmatched junction bases numbered 16, after V lost 1 base and J lost 8 bases. Germline V gene lookup returns CDR1 SGHRS and CDR2 YFSETQ. The CDR3 totals 18 residues. CDR3 in DNA: TGCGCCAGCAGCTTGCGGACAGGGGGGCTGCTTATGGAGGTTACGCAGTATTTT. Amino acid sequence: CASSLRTGGLLMEVTQYF.

The rearrangement joins TRBV7-2 to TRBJ2-1; possibly TRBD2 for D (6 bases). This CDR3 comprises 15 residues. The germline V and J ends were trimmed by 5 bases and 7 bases, with 18 bases remaining between them. Germline V gene data show CDR1 as SGHTA and CDR2 as FQGNSA. CDR3 in DNA: TGTGCCAGCAGCACAGCGGGTCTCAAAGGAAATGAGCAGTTCTTC. Translated, it gives CASSTAGLKGNEQFF.

The DNA of the CDR3 is TGTGCCAGCAGGGGGGGGTCTGGGTCACCCCTCCACTTT. It encodes CASRGGSGSPLHF. The genes are TRBV7-9 and TRBJ1-6; a possible D gene is TRBD1 (5 bases). V lost 6 bases to trimming and J lost 10 bases, with 13 bases between them. Germline V CDR1 and CDR2: SEHNR, FQNEAQ (reference sequence). This CDR3 has 13 amino acids.